The 20 T cell receptor beta chains reported below all come from one sample, sequenced in a study of beta chain features in type 1 diabetes. Expressed TCRB transcripts were sequenced, since all the RNA that had been isolated was reverse transcribed. Repertoires were generated with immunoSEQ multiplex PCR, while TCRdb's copy carries only in-frame clones and drops some. The sample lists roughly 350,000 clones; roughly 11% were seen once. The sample was naive CD4+ T cells from blood. These receptors were obtained from a woman aged 25-40 years in good health.

This chain links TRBV11-3 with TRBJ2-5, with 12 nucleotides matching TRBD2. Looked up from germline, CDR1 is SGHNT and CDR2 is YENEEA. This CDR3 comprises 14 residues. V shed 4 bases and J 5 bases; nucleotides not matched to a gene: 2. CDR3 coding DNA: TGTGCCAGCAGCTCCGGACTAGCGGGGGAGACCCAGTACTTC. Amino acid sequence: CASSSGLAGETQYF.

The chain links TRBV30 to TRBJ2-6; D is possibly TRBD2 (5 bases). This CDR3 contains 15 residues. V was shortened by 5 bases and J by 1 base, with 12 bases between the two germline ends. Germline CDR1 and CDR2: GTSNPN and SVGIG (reference sequence). Here the CDR3 reads CAWGSGKSGANVLTF. CDR3 bases: TGTGCCTGGGGGTCGGGGAAATCTGGGGCCAACGTCCTGACTTTC. Variable domain in full (rest from reference TRBV30 and TRBJ2-6): SQTIHQWPATLVQPVGSPLSLECTVEGTSNPNLYWYRQAAGRGLQLLFYSVGIGQISSEVPQNLSASRPQDRQFILSSKKLLLSDSGFYLCAWGSGKSGANVLTFGAGSRLTVL.

The genes are TRBV13 and TRBJ1-4, with 8 bases lining up with TRBD1. Germline V gives CDR1 PRHDT, CDR2 FYEKMQ (reference sequence). Trimming took 3 bases from V and 8 from J; bases not matched to a gene: 8. The CDR3 is made up of 15 amino acids. This CDR3 reads CASSFSGQGGEKLFF. CDR3 DNA: TGTGCCAGCAGCTTCAGTGGACAGGGCGGCGAAAAACTGTTTTTT. The whole variable domain, filled in from reference TRBV13 and TRBJ1-4, reads AAGVIQSPRHLIKEKRETATLKCYPIPRHDTVYWYQQGPGQDPQFLISFYEKMQSDKGSIPDRFSAQQFSDYHSELNMSSLELGDSALYFCASSFSGQGGEKLFFGSGTQLSVL.

The CDR3 nucleotides read TGTGCCAGCACGGGACAGGGCTACGAGCAGTACTTC. It is translated as CASTGQGYEQYF. The rearrangement uses TRBV6-6 and TRBJ2-7; TRBD1 matches 9 bases. Trimming took 7 bases from V and 3 from J; bases not matched to a gene: 1. The CDR3 consists of 12 residues. The germline gives CDR1 MNHNY, CDR2 SVGAGI (reference sequence).

This clone showed up just a few times. This same CDR3 is encoded by further DNA sequences in the sample. The chain couples TRBV5-1 to TRBJ1-5; 8 bases are shared with TRBD1. V was pared by 3 bases and J by 6 bases, with 5 bases of the junction left unmatched. The CDR3 spans 14 residues. Germline values: CDR1 SGHRS, CDR2 YFSETQ. The CDR3 nucleotides read TGCGCCAGCAGCTCAGGACAGGGTGGTCAGCCCCAGCATTTT. Amino acids: CASSSGQGGQPQHF.

The chain employs TRBV29-1 and TRBJ2-2; D possibly corresponds to TRBD2 (6 bases). The CDR3 loop spans 14 amino acids. Deletions cut 4 bases from V and 2 bases from J, with 11 bases between. CDR1 is SQVTM, CDR2 ANQGSEA, per germline. This CDR3 reads CSVGWTINTGELFF. The CDR3 nucleotides read TGCAGCGTTGGATGGACTATTAACACCGGGGAGCTGTTTTTT.

The J gene is TRBJ2-1, the V gene TRBV6-5, with D tentatively TRBD2 (6 bases). Trimming pared 5 bases from V and 4 bases from J, leaving 9 bases between. Germline loops: CDR1 MNHEY, CDR2 SVGAGI. The CDR3 is 13 residues long. The CDR3: CASSGGSYNEQFF. The CDR3 region has the DNA TGTGCCAGCAGTGGAGGGAGTTACAATGAGCAGTTCTTC.

The CDR3 region has the DNA TGTGCCAGTAGTATCGAACAGGGGACAGATACGCAGTATTTT. Translated, it gives CASSIEQGTDTQYF. The chain carries TRBV19 and TRBJ2-3, with 7 bases lining up with TRBD1. In germline, CDR1 is LNHDA, CDR2 SQIVND (reference sequence). With 3 bases clipped from V and 3 bases from J, the junction kept 3 bases outside the gene matches. There are 14 residues in the CDR3.

V and J are TRBV18 and TRBJ2-6; D may be TRBD2 (5 bases). The ends were cut back, 3 bases at V and 0 bases at J, with 15 bases in the middle. The CDR3 is 18 amino acids. Germline CDR1 KGHSH, CDR2 LQKENI. CDR3 in amino acids: CASSPLGHSGSGANVLTF. CDR3 nucleotides: TGTGCCAGCTCACCTCTAGGCCACAGCGGCTCTGGGGCCAACGTCCTGACTTTC. Full variable domain (remainder filled in from reference TRBV18 and TRBJ2-6): NAGVMQNPRHLVRRRGQEARLRCSPMKGHSHVYWYRQLPEEGLKFMVYLQKENIIDESGMPKERFSAEFPKEGPSILRIQQVVRGDSAAYFCASSPLGHSGSGANVLTFGAGSRLTVL.

This clone turned up a few times. The chain has TRBV28 and TRBJ2-1, with a weak D call TRBD2 (6 bases). The germline gives CDR1 MDHEN, CDR2 SYDVKM. The germline V and J ends were trimmed by 1 base and 0 bases, with 7 bases remaining between them. The CDR3 is made up of 15 amino acids. DNA for the CDR3: TGTGCCAGCAGTTTATTGACTAGCTCCTACAATGAGCAGTTCTTC. Its translation is CASSLLTSSYNEQFF.

The chain couples TRBV27 to TRBJ2-1; 7 bases align to TRBD2. V was pared by 3 bases and J by 4 bases, with 9 bases of the junction left unmatched. CDR1 MNHEY and CDR2 SMNVEV come from the germline V gene (reference sequence). The CDR3 extends over 16 amino acids. The CDR3 protein is CASSFASGPLYNEQFF. The CDR3, as DNA: TGTGCCAGCAGTTTCGCTAGCGGACCCCTTTACAATGAGCAGTTCTTC.

This clone was counted a few times. The chain recombines TRBV28 with TRBJ1-1, with TRBD1 matching over 7 bases. Germline-derived CDR1 and CDR2 are MDHEN and SYDVKM. This CDR3 is built from 14 residues. Trimming took 1 base from V and 4 from J; bases not matched to a gene: 3. CDR3 region: CASSLYQGGTEAFF. The CDR3 nucleotides read TGTGCCAGCAGTTTATATCAGGGGGGCACTGAAGCTTTCTTT.

A few counts support this clone. The chain joins TRBV19 to TRBJ1-2; 7 bases agree with TRBD1. This CDR3 region has 14 residues. CDR1 and CDR2 from the germline V gene are LNHDA and SQIVND (reference sequence). V dropped 10 bases and J dropped 8; count of bases not matched to a gene: 16. The DNA of the CDR3 is TGTGCCACTACTGCGGGACAGCTGTTCCTAGGCTACACCTTC. It codes for CATTAGQLFLGYTF.

In its sample, this clone was seen a few times. This rearrangement joins TRBV7-2 to TRBJ2-5, with D possibly matching TRBD2 (5 bases). The CDR3 loop spans 13 amino acids. Trimming pared 2 bases from V and 3 bases from J, leaving 7 bases between. From germline, CDR1 is SGHTA and CDR2 FQGNSA. The chain's CDR3 is CASSLPGKETQYF. CDR3 bases: TGTGCCAGCAGCTTACCGGGAAAAGAGACCCAGTACTTC.

This clone has just a few counts. The rearrangement links TRBV5-1 to TRBJ2-5; 10 bases align to TRBD2. V lost 2 bases to trimming and J lost 3 bases; unmatched junction nucleotides: 7. CDR1 is SGHRS, CDR2 YFSETQ, per germline. The CDR3 sequence is 16 residues long. This CDR3 reads CASSLLSGRNEETQYF. Here the CDR3 DNA reads TGCGCCAGCAGCTTACTTAGCGGGAGGAACGAAGAGACCCAGTACTTC. The variable domain in full, completed from reference TRBV5-1 and TRBJ2-5, reads KAGVTQTPRYLIKTRGQQVTLSCSPISGHRSVSWYQQTPGQGLQFLFEYFSETQRNKGNFPGRFSGRQFSNSRSEMNVSTLELGDSALYLCASSLLSGRNEETQYFGPGTRLLVL.

This clone was seen a few times. The chain joins TRBV29-1 to TRBJ2-5; 10 bases are shared with TRBD1. The DNA end is more similar to TRBJ2-7, so the J call may be wrong. This CDR3 has 13 amino acids. Germline V gene lookup returns CDR1 SQVTM and CDR2 ANQGSEA. CDR3 nucleotide sequence: TGCAGCGTGGTAAGACAGGGGGCGGACGAGCAGTACTTC. This codes for CSVVRQGADEQYF.

This clone was found a few times. The chain combines TRBV7-3 with TRBJ2-7; weak D call: TRBD2 (5 bases). CDR1 SGHTA and CDR2 FQGTGA come from the germline V gene. V was cut by 5 bases and J by 3 bases, with 11 bases left in between. This CDR3 is built from 13 residues. The CDR3 nucleotides are TGTGCCAGCAGCCAGAGGGAAGGCTACGAGCAGTACTTC. Translated: CASSQREGYEQYF.

Worth noting for this clone: One junction end disagrees with the germline gene, perhaps due to a read error. The chain uses TRBV29-1 and TRBJ2-1, with D perhaps matching TRBD2 (6 bases). The length of the CDR3 is 13 residues. The germline CDR1 and CDR2 sequences are SQVTM and ANQGSEA. The CDR3 reads CSVARESFNEQFF. Written as DNA, the CDR3 is TGCAGCGTTGCCCGGGAGTCCTTCAATGAGCAGTTCTTC.

This clone appeared a few times. The chain carries TRBV7-3 and TRBJ2-5; 11 bases match TRBD2. The CDR3 sequence is 16 residues long. CDR1 is SGHTA, CDR2 FQGTGA, per germline. J was trimmed by 4 bases and V by 1 base; bases with no gene match: 5. CDR3 nucleotides: TGTGCCAGCAGCTTAATGGGGCTAGCGGGAGGAGAGACCCAGTACTTC. Its protein is CASSLMGLAGGETQYF.

This chain uses TRBV11-2 with TRBJ2-2; 8 positions agree with TRBD2. CDR1 SGHAT and CDR2 FQNNGV come from the germline V gene. After removal of 11 bases from V and 1 base from J, the junction contained 9 bases not matched to a gene. There are 15 residues in the CDR3. CDR3 sequence reads: CAVGPLAVNTGELFF. The CDR3 DNA reads as TGTGCCGTAGGCCCACTAGCGGTGAACACCGGGGAGCTGTTTTTT.